A selection of T cell receptor beta chains follows, all from one sample in a study of blood T cell repertoires in COVID-19. Assay: immunoSEQ multiplex PCR; the TCRdb copy retains only in-frame clones and omits some. The sample has under 350,000 clones, roughly 85% seen once. Input material: PBMCs or T cells enriched from blood (not recorded which). Receptors originate from a woman in her 40s with acute COVID-19. CDR3s include the opening cysteine and the closing phenylalanine or tryptophan. D genes are given only for firm matches. Part of the rows lack a size; the others show once, few, many or a class for expanded clones.

d_call,v_call,cdr3_length,j_call,clone_size,cdr3_nt,cdr3_aa
NA,TRBV19,11,TRBJ2-7,NA,TGTGCCAGTAGTCAATCCTACGAGCAGTACTTC,CASSQSYEQYF
TRBD1,TRBV18,16,TRBJ1-1,NA,TGTGCCAGCTCACCACCGGTGGCAGGGGGCAGTGGTCGAGCTTTCTTT,CASSPPVAGGSGRAFF
NA,TRBV12-3/TRBV12-4,13,TRBJ1-1,NA,TGTGCCAGCCGAGGGGACAAGAACACTGAAGCTTTCTTT,CASRGDKNTEAFF
TRBD2,TRBV29-1,15,TRBJ2-1,NA,TGCAGCGTTGGAGGTGTGACTAGCACCTACAATGAGCAGTTCTTC,CSVGGVTSTYNEQFF
NA,TRBV20-1,11,TRBJ2-1,once,TGCAGTGCAGCGTCGGGTCCCAGCAGGTTCTTC,CSAASGPSRFF
TRBD2,TRBV10-3,15,TRBJ2-5,NA,TGTGCCATCAGTGACCCGAGCGGGGGTCCCGAGACCCAGTACTTC,CAISDPSGGPETQYF
TRBD1,TRBV5-4,14,TRBJ1-2,NA,TGTGCCAGCAGCCAAACAGGGGGCAGAGATGGCTACACCTTC,CASSQTGGRDGYTF
NA,TRBV4-2,17,TRBJ1-2,NA,TGTGCCAGCAGCCAAACGGATCTGGGGACACGGAGCTATGGCTACACCTTC,CASSQTDLGTRSYGYTF
NA,TRBV7-8,16,TRBJ1-2,NA,TGTGCCAGCAGCCTCTCCCGTCTGGGGCCTACCTCGAGCTACACCTTC,CASSLSRLGPTSSYTF
TRBD1,TRBV7-2,17,TRBJ1-2,NA,TGTGCCAGCAGTTCCAGACAGGGCCCTAGGTCTAACTATGGCTACACCTTC,CASSSRQGPRSNYGYTF
NA,TRBV2,16,TRBJ1-1,NA,TGTGCCAGCAGCTTGGGGGAGGTCTCCATGAACACTGAAGCTTTCTTT,CASSLGEVSMNTEAFF
TRBD1,TRBV6-6,13,TRBJ1-2,NA,TGTGCCAGCAGCACTTGGACAGGGGATGGCTACACCTTC,CASSTWTGDGYTF
NA,TRBV21-1,16,TRBJ2-7,NA,TGTGCCAGCAGCCCCTGGCATAGGCAGGGTCGCGACGAGCAGTACTTC,CASSPWHRQGRDEQYF
TRBD1,TRBV4-3,15,TRBJ2-2,NA,TGCGCCAGCAGCAACGGACAGGGGAGCACCGGGGAGCTGTTTTTT,CASSNGQGSTGELFF
TRBD2,TRBV5-1,15,TRBJ2-3,NA,TGCGCCAGCAGCCTTAGCGGGGGGGCCGCGGATACGCAGTATTTT,CASSLSGGAADTQYF
NA,TRBV9,14,TRBJ1-1,NA,TGTGCCAGCAGTGAAGAGGGCCGGGGGACTCAAGCTTTCTTT,CASSEEGRGTQAFF
TRBD2,TRBV5-4,16,TRBJ2-1,once,TGTGCCAGCAGCCTACAATTTGGGGGGGTCCTTGCGGGCCAGTTCTTC,CASSLQFGGVLAGQFF
TRBD1,TRBV7-9,15,TRBJ1-5,NA,TGTGCCAGCAGCTACGGGACAGGGTTGGGGCAGCCCCAGCATTTT,CASSYGTGLGQPQHF
TRBD1,TRBV7-9,14,TRBJ2-7,NA,TGTGCCAGCAGCTTAGGGGGACAGACCTACGAGCAGTACTTC,CASSLGGQTYEQYF
TRBD1,TRBV18,16,TRBJ2-7,NA,TGTGCCAGCTCACCCAATGACAGGGCGAGGGGCTACGAGCAGTACTTC,CASSPNDRARGYEQYF
TRBD2,TRBV6-2/TRBV6-3,17,TRBJ2-3,NA,TGTGCCAGCAGTTACATCCCTAGCGGGGGCTACACAGATACGCAGTATTTT,CASSYIPSGGYTDTQYF
NA,TRBV4-3,13,TRBJ2-7,few,TGCGCCAGCAGCCAAGTTCAGGGTGGCGAGCAGTACTTC,CASSQVQGGEQYF
NA,TRBV18,14,TRBJ1-4,NA,TGTGCCAGCTCACCAAGGCAGGCTTCCGAAAAACTGTTTTTT,CASSPRQASEKLFF
NA,TRBV6-5,13,TRBJ1-1,NA,TGTGCCAGCAGGGCTCAGATGAACACTGAAGCTTTCTTT,CASRAQMNTEAFF
TRBD1,TRBV6-2/TRBV6-3,17,TRBJ1-3,NA,TGTGCCAGCAGTTACCACCGGGACAGGTACTCTGGAAACACCATATATTTT,CASSYHRDRYSGNTIYF
TRBD1,TRBV7-6,18,TRBJ1-1,NA,TGTGCCAGCAGCTTACGGACAGGGCGAACTCACATGAACACTGAAGCTTTCTTT,CASSLRTGRTHMNTEAFF
NA,TRBV9,14,TRBJ2-5,NA,TGTGCCAGCAGCGTAGGTATCGACCCGGGGACCCAGTACTTC,CASSVGIDPGTQYF
NA,TRBV19,12,TRBJ1-5,NA,TGTGCCAGTAGTATCCCCCGTCAGCCCCAGCATTTT,CASSIPRQPQHF
TRBD1,TRBV10-3,15,TRBJ2-3,NA,TGTGCCATCAGATCCGGGACAGGGGCCACAGATACGCAGTATTTT,CAIRSGTGATDTQYF
NA,TRBV12-5,14,TRBJ1-1,NA,TGTGCTAGTGGTCCCTTCCAGGGGAGCACTGAAGCTTTCTTT,CASGPFQGSTEAFF
TRBD2,TRBV6-5,14,TRBJ2-5,NA,TGTGCCAGCAAACGCGGGGGTGAGGGGGAGACCCAGTACTTC,CASKRGGEGETQYF
TRBD2,TRBV3-1/TRBV3-2,19,TRBJ2-1,NA,TGTGCCAGCAGCCAAGTCCTCATTATGACGGGGGGGTTCAACAATGAGCAGTTCTTC,CASSQVLIMTGGFNNEQFF
TRBD1,TRBV2,13,TRBJ1-2,few,TGTGCCAGCAGTCGACAGGGGGCGGAGGGCTACACCTTC,CASSRQGAEGYTF
NA,TRBV11-2,14,TRBJ1-1,NA,TGTGCCAGCAGCCTAAGTAGTATGAACACTGAAGCTTTCTTT,CASSLSSMNTEAFF
TRBD2,TRBV7-3,16,TRBJ2-3,NA,TGTGCCAGCAGCTTAGGGACTAGCGGGGGGGCAGATACGCAGTATTTT,CASSLGTSGGADTQYF
TRBD2,TRBV5-6,15,TRBJ2-1,NA,TGTGCCAGCACTAAAGTACTAGCGCCCTACAATGAGCAGTTCTTC,CASTKVLAPYNEQFF
TRBD1,TRBV6-5,14,TRBJ2-7,NA,TGTGCCAGCAGTTACCCAGGACAGGGGAGCGAGCAGTACTTC,CASSYPGQGSEQYF
TRBD1,TRBV19,16,TRBJ1-3,NA,TGTGCCAGTTCCTGGGACAGTCTCCTCTCTGGAAACACCATATATTTT,CASSWDSLLSGNTIYF
TRBD2,TRBV2,16,TRBJ2-1,NA,TGTGCCAGCAGCCCTGGGGCTAGCGGGATATACAATGAGCAGTTCTTC,CASSPGASGIYNEQFF
TRBD1,TRBV10-3,15,TRBJ2-6,NA,TGTGCCATCAGAGACAGGGATTCTGGGGCCAACGTCCTGACTTTC,CAIRDRDSGANVLTF
NA,TRBV19,14,TRBJ1-6,NA,TGTGCCAGTAGTTCTTGGGGAGGGAATTCACCCCTCCACTTT,CASSSWGGNSPLHF
TRBD1,TRBV4-1,16,TRBJ1-1,NA,TGCGCCAGCAGCCAAGATGGGGGACAGGGTTTTACTGAAGCTTTCTTT,CASSQDGGQGFTEAFF
NA,TRBV5-4,14,TRBJ2-2,NA,TGTGCCAGCAGCTTAGATAGTCACACCGGGGAGCTGTTTTTT,CASSLDSHTGELFF
NA,TRBV18,14,TRBJ1-2,few,TGTGCCAGCTCACAGGATTGGGGCTCCTATGGCTACACCTTC,CASSQDWGSYGYTF
TRBD1,TRBV19,13,TRBJ1-2,once,TGTGCCAGTGGACCAGGGGGCGTCTATGGCTACACCTTC,CASGPGGVYGYTF
TRBD1,TRBV2,18,TRBJ2-3,NA,TGTGCCAGCAGCAGATCCGGGACAGGACTTATTAGCACAGATACGCAGTATTTT,CASSRSGTGLISTDTQYF
TRBD1,TRBV5-1,13,TRBJ1-2,NA,TGCGCCAGCAGCTCCCGGACAGGGTATGGCTACACCTTC,CASSSRTGYGYTF
NA,TRBV2,14,TRBJ1-1,NA,TGTGCCAGCAGAAAAGAGGGGACAAACACTGAAGCTTTCTTT,CASRKEGTNTEAFF
NA,TRBV10-2,14,TRBJ1-1,NA,TGCGCCAGCAGTGTAAGCCAGGGGACCACTGAAGCTTTCTTT,CASSVSQGTTEAFF
NA,TRBV6-2/TRBV6-3,16,TRBJ2-2,NA,TGTGCCAGCAGTTACTCTTTGGGGCTAAGCACCGGGGAGCTGTTTTTT,CASSYSLGLSTGELFF
TRBD1,TRBV15,16,TRBJ1-5,NA,TGTGCCACCAGCGACCTGACAGGGACCAGCAATCAGCCCCAGCATTTT,CATSDLTGTSNQPQHF
TRBD1,TRBV5-4,18,TRBJ1-3,NA,TGTGCCAGCAGCTTGGACAGGGGGCGTCTGGGTTCTGGAAACACCATATATTTT,CASSLDRGRLGSGNTIYF
TRBD1,TRBV6-2/TRBV6-3,15,TRBJ2-3,once,TGTGCCAGCAGTTACGAGGGGGCGCGCGCAGATACGCAGTATTTT,CASSYEGARADTQYF
TRBD1,TRBV6-5,14,TRBJ2-7,NA,TGTGCCAGCAGTCGAGGGACAGGCCACTACGAGCAGTACTTC,CASSRGTGHYEQYF
NA,TRBV2,14,TRBJ2-2,many,TGTGCCAGCAGTGAAATGAGGAACACCGGGGAGCTGTTTTTT,CASSEMRNTGELFF